This is a list of T cell receptor beta chains from one sample in a study of blood T cell repertoires in COVID-19. Sequencing used immunoSEQ multiplex PCR; TCRdb keeps in-frame clones, though not all of them. This sample has 110,000 or so clones, with around 85% found just once. The sequencing sample was made of peripheral blood. These receptors originate from a man in his 70s who had recovered from COVID-19. CDR3s include the opening cysteine and the closing phenylalanine or tryptophan. D genes are given only for firm matches. A clone size is listed for some rows: how often the clone was seen (once, few, many), or a class if it is expanded.

d_call clone_size j_call v_call cdr3_aa cdr3_nt
TRBD2 - TRBJ2-3 TRBV4-2 CASSLVPGLVSDTQYF TGTGCCAGCAGCTTGGTCCCGGGACTAGTTTCAGATACGCAGTATTTT
- - TRBJ2-3 TRBV7-2 CASSLWASTDTQYF TGTGCCAGCAGCTTATGGGCTAGCACAGATACGCAGTATTTT
- - TRBJ2-2 TRBV6-2/TRBV6-3 CASSYPDRLGELFF TGTGCCAGCAGTTATCCGGATCGACTCGGGGAGCTGTTTTTT
TRBD2 - TRBJ2-2 TRBV4-2 CASSDGPLLAGNTGELFF TGTGCCAGCAGCGACGGGCCATTACTAGCGGGGAACACCGGGGAGCTGTTTTTT
- - TRBJ2-7 TRBV5-5 CASSLGQGIFEQYF TGTGCCAGCAGCTTAGGGCAGGGGATATTCGAGCAGTACTTC
TRBD1 once TRBJ2-2 TRBV5-1 CASSTTGAGELFF TGCGCCAGCAGCACTACAGGGGCTGGGGAGCTGTTTTTT
TRBD2 - TRBJ2-2 TRBV7-2 CASSPYTGGRFTGELFF TGTGCCAGCAGCCCCTATACCGGCGGGAGATTCACCGGGGAGCTGTTTTTT
- - TRBJ1-2 TRBV12-3/TRBV12-4 CASTSGSGGYTF TGTGCCAGCACCTCAGGGTCTGGCGGCTACACCTTC
TRBD1 - TRBJ2-7 TRBV7-2 CASSPNRQGLYEQYF TGTGCCAGCAGCCCAAACCGACAGGGCCTATACGAGCAGTACTTC
TRBD2 - TRBJ2-7 TRBV3-1/TRBV3-2 CASSPTSGRINEQYF TGTGCCAGCAGCCCGACTAGCGGGAGAATCAACGAGCAGTACTTC
TRBD1 - TRBJ1-1 TRBV10-3 CAIRLGQPNTEAFF TGTGCCATCAGACTGGGACAGCCCAACACTGAAGCTTTCTTT
- - TRBJ1-1 TRBV5-1 CASSLVEQSEAFF TGCGCCAGCAGCTTGGTTGAACAGAGCGAAGCTTTCTTT
- - TRBJ1-4 TRBV5-6 CASSLGQFREKLFF TGTGCCAGCAGCCTAGGACAGTTCCGTGAAAAACTGTTTTTT
TRBD2 - TRBJ2-5 TRBV5-1 CASSLVGGGSETQYF TGCGCCAGCAGCTTGGTAGGCGGGGGATCAGAGACCCAGTACTTC
TRBD2 - TRBJ2-7 TRBV5-4 CASSRSTGLVSDEQYF TGTGCCAGCAGCAGATCCACGGGACTAGTATCGGACGAGCAGTACTTC
TRBD1 - TRBJ1-2 TRBV6-1 CASRTGLYGYTF TGTGCCAGCAGGACAGGGCTCTACGGCTACACCTTC
- few TRBJ2-7 TRBV6-2/TRBV6-3 CASSYSFLSEQYF TGTGCCAGCAGTTACTCCTTTCTATCCGAGCAGTACTTC
- once TRBJ2-4 TRBV6-5 CASSYNPASWNIQYF TGTGCCAGCAGTTACAACCCCGCTAGCTGGAACATTCAGTACTTC
TRBD1 - TRBJ2-7 TRBV19 CASSRRQGSSYEQYF TGTGCCAGTAGTAGAAGACAGGGGAGCTCCTACGAGCAGTACTTC
- - TRBJ2-3 TRBV7-3 CASSLYGGAGDTQYF TGTGCCAGCAGCTTATACGGAGGGGCGGGGGATACGCAGTATTTT
TRBD2 once TRBJ2-1 TRBV5-4 CASSFGGRDNEQFF TGTGCCAGCAGCTTTGGCGGGAGGGACAATGAGCAGTTCTTC
- - TRBJ2-3 TRBV6-5 CASSSTADTQYF TGTGCCAGCAGTTCGACAGCAGATACGCAGTATTTT
- - TRBJ2-1 TRBV12-3/TRBV12-4 CASSPRNEQFF TGTGCCAGCAGTCCGAGGAATGAGCAGTTCTTC
- few TRBJ2-5 TRBV2 CASRALVETQYF TGTGCCAGCAGAGCGCTGGTTGAGACCCAGTACTTC
TRBD1 - TRBJ2-5 TRBV28 CASSPGGSQETQYF TGTGCCAGCAGTCCAGGGGGCAGCCAAGAGACCCAGTACTTC
- few TRBJ1-1 TRBV9 CASSLGQMNTEAFF TGTGCCAGCAGCCTCGGACAGATGAACACTGAAGCTTTCTTT
- once TRBJ1-2 TRBV30 CAWSKNFGGDPNYGYTF TGTGCCTGGAGCAAAAACTTCGGCGGGGATCCAAACTATGGCTACACCTTC
- - TRBJ2-7 TRBV6-5 CASRPIRQTYEQYF TGTGCCAGCAGACCCATTCGACAAACCTACGAGCAGTACTTC
- once TRBJ1-1 TRBV24-1 CATSVNGAQAFF TGTGCCACTTCCGTGAATGGGGCGCAAGCTTTCTTT
TRBD1 - TRBJ2-7 TRBV6-5 CASSRTGQGTHEQYF TGTGCCAGCAGCCGAACCGGACAGGGTACACACGAGCAGTACTTC
- - TRBJ2-3 TRBV6-5 CASSRRPTTNTQYF TGTGCCAGCAGTCGGAGGCCCACGACTAATACGCAGTATTTT
- - TRBJ1-5 TRBV4-3 CASSQDLGEDQPQHF TGCGCCAGCAGCCAAGATCTTGGAGAGGATCAGCCCCAGCATTTT
TRBD2 few TRBJ2-7 TRBV6-5 CASSSGRAVYEQYF TGTGCCAGCAGTAGCGGGAGGGCCGTCTACGAGCAGTACTTC
TRBD1 - TRBJ1-5 TRBV28 CASSLQGASSNQPQHF TGTGCCAGCAGCCTACAGGGGGCTTCCAGCAATCAGCCCCAGCATTTT
- - TRBJ2-6 TRBV9 CASSAGGHGANVLTF TGTGCCAGCAGCGCCGGAGGGCACGGGGCCAACGTCCTGACTTTC
TRBD2 - TRBJ2-1 TRBV7-6 CASTGSGKVYNEQFF TGTGCCAGCACCGGTAGCGGGAAGGTGTACAATGAGCAGTTCTTC
TRBD2 - TRBJ2-1 TRBV2 CASRDEFRLAGGPVDNEQFF TGTGCCAGCAGAGACGAGTTTAGACTAGCGGGGGGGCCAGTGGACAATGAGCAGTTCTTC
TRBD1 - TRBJ1-6 TRBV5-1 CASSLEGQGYNSPLHF TGCGCCAGCAGCTTGGAGGGACAGGGGTATAATTCACCCCTCCACTTT
- - TRBJ1-1 TRBV5-1 CASSSTGNTEAFF TGCGCCAGCAGCTCGACAGGTAACACTGAAGCTTTCTTT
- - TRBJ2-5 TRBV28 CASSLGGGLAQYF TGTGCCAGCAGTTTAGGGGGGGGGCTGGCCCAGTACTTC
TRBD1 - TRBJ1-6 TRBV7-3 CASSSTGTDNSPLHF TGTGCCAGCAGCTCGACCGGGACAGATAATTCACCCCTCCACTTT
- - TRBJ1-3 TRBV2 CASSESRQVGNTIYF TGTGCCAGCAGTGAATCTCGACAGGTTGGAAACACCATATATTTT
TRBD2 - TRBJ2-1 TRBV15 CATSRDWREGHREQFF TGTGCCACCAGCAGAGATTGGCGGGAGGGCCACCGTGAGCAGTTCTTC
- - TRBJ1-1 TRBV5-4 CASSFQVTNTEAFF TGTGCCAGCAGCTTTCAGGTTACGAACACTGAAGCTTTCTTT
- - TRBJ2-1 TRBV5-4 CASSLDPGDNEQFF TGTGCCAGCAGCTTAGATCCGGGGGACAATGAGCAGTTCTTC
TRBD1 - TRBJ2-7 TRBV7-9 CASSPVNRGLPSYEQYF TGTGCCAGCAGCCCCGTGAACAGGGGGCTCCCCTCCTACGAGCAGTACTTC
- once TRBJ2-5 TRBV7-2 CASSMSGVQGTQYF TGTGCCAGCAGCATGTCCGGGGTGCAAGGGACCCAGTACTTC
- few TRBJ2-5 TRBV2 CASSATRSGRETQYF TGTGCCAGCAGCGCGACTAGGTCTGGGAGGGAGACCCAGTACTTC